This TCR beta chain emerged from a study of molecular identifiers for immune sequencing clone quantification. Study overall: Replicate RNA from approximately 20,000 or 100,000 naive CD8 T cells formed five aliquots; four were sequenced. Study outcomes and limitations: Over 99% of effector molecules, yet under 1% of naive-cell molecules, were held by clones above 20 RNA copies.

Looked up from germline, CDR1 is DFQATT and CDR2 is SNEGSKA (reference sequence). This CDR3 comprises 14 residues. With 3 bases removed from V and 2 bases from J, the gap between germline ends came to 8 bases. Concerning this clonotype itself: Antigen unknown.

Sorting selected naive CD8 T cells with a CD8+CD4-CCR7+CD45RA+ phenotype. From the PCR reads, TCRdb called clonotypes with MiXCR, one entry per CDR3 protein. This table holds 2,600 or so distinct CDR3 sequences, less than 20% found once. The receptor's source is a human donor in good health. Some libraries in this study had Jurkat cell RNA spiked in. V usage is TRBV20-1 and J usage is TRBJ2-6; D is uncertain. Source material: naive CD8+ T cells from blood, with Jurkat cell RNA spiked in. Subset reported: FACS-sorted CD8+CD4-CCR7+CD45RA+ naive T cells. The chain's CDR3 is CSARIETGANVLTF. The CDR3 nucleotides are TGCAGTGCTAGGATCGAGACTGGGGCCAACGTCCTGACTTTC.